This T cell receptor (beta chain) was recorded in a study of blood T cell repertoires in COVID-19. Study context: Some COVID-19 samples were acute and others convalescent; all came from the United States, Italy and Spain. The cDNA or gDNA used as material had been derived from T cells, B-cell-depleted T cells, or PBMCs.

As processed by the authors: Using reference gene primer amplification, nucleated cell counts were estimated. Libraries were prepared by immunoSEQ multiplex PCR; TCRdb keeps only in-frame clonotypes and omits some of them. Clonal size and the V and J genes are those of that table, whereas D and trimming came from the DNA. In the table there are 95,000 to 150,000 clones, 60% to 85% of which are singletons. The sequence came from a man between 65 and 85 years old with acute or convalescent COVID-19. The specimen sequenced was peripheral blood.

CDR3 loop: CASSLGGPAGGYTF. CDR3 bases: TGCGCCAGCAGCTTAGGGGGCCCCGCCGGCGGCTACACCTTC. The chain uses TRBV5-1 and TRBJ1-2, with 7 bases identical to TRBD1. Germline V gene sequence: CDR1 SGHRS, CDR2 YFSETQ. CDR3 length equals 14 residues. V trimming: 2 bases; J trimming: 8 bases; junction bases outside the gene matches: 9.